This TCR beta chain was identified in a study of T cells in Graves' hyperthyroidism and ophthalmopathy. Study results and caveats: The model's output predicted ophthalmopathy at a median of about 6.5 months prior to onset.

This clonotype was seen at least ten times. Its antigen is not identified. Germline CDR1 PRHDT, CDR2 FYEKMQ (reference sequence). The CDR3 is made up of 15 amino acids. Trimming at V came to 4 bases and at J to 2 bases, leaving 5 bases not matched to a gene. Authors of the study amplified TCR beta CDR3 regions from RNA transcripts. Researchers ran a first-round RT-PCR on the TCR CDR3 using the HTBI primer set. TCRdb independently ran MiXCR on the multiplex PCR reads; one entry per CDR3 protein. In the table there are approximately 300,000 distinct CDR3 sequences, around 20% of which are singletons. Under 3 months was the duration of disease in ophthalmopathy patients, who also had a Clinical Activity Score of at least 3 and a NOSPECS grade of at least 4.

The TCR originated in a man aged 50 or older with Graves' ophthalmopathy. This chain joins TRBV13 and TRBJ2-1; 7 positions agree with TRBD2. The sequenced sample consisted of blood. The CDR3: CASSSERGPYNEQFF. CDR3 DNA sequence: TGTGCCAGCAGCTCCGAGCGGGGCCCCTACAATGAGCAGTTCTTC. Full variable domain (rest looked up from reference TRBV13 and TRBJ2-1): AAGVIQSPRHLIKEKRETATLKCYPIPRHDTVYWYQQGPGQDPQFLISFYEKMQSDKGSIPDRFSAQQFSDYHSELNMSSLELGDSALYFCASSSERGPYNEQFFGPGTRLTVL.